A selection of T cell receptor beta chains follows, all from one sample in a study of graft-versus-host responses after intestinal transplantation. Antigens of these TCRs are unknown. The method was immunoSEQ multiplex PCR; TCRdb's version includes in-frame clones alone and lacks a portion of them. The sample gives fewer than 90,000 clones, over 90% of which show up once; roughly 0.2% is in the top ten. The sample was unstimulated CD4+ T cells sorted from spleen or lymph node cells, taken before transplant. These TCRs come from a human donor who was the organ donor for an intestinal transplant. Each CDR3 is given with its conserved first and last residue. Fields, in order: CDR3 length, V gene, J gene, CDR3 protein.

length: 14; V: TRBV6-1; J: TRBJ1-1; CDR3: CASSDRGRNTEAFF
length: 15; V: TRBV27; J: TRBJ2-7; CDR3: CASSFSAMKAYEQYF
length: 18; V: TRBV7-2; J: TRBJ2-6; CDR3: CASSLLGGLTAGANVLTF
length: 13; V: TRBV10-1; J: TRBJ2-2; CDR3: CASRGGSVGELFF
length: 16; V: TRBV5-1; J: TRBJ2-1; CDR3: CASSLGTGGSYNEQFF
length: 13; V: TRBV13; J: TRBJ2-2; CDR3: CASSYRVTGELFF
length: 15; V: TRBV14; J: TRBJ2-5; CDR3: CASTPGTGIRETQYF
length: 15; V: TRBV6-5; J: TRBJ2-7; CDR3: CASSRDGPISYEQYF
length: 16; V: TRBV6-5; J: TRBJ1-3; CDR3: CASSYSRGASGNTIYF
length: 15; V: TRBV19; J: TRBJ2-7; CDR3: CASSDGGGSFYEQYF
length: 14; V: TRBV7-8; J: TRBJ1-4; CDR3: CASSLGETNEKLFF
length: 15; V: TRBV5-1; J: TRBJ1-1; CDR3: CASSSRTEESSEAFF
length: 12; V: TRBV28; J: TRBJ1-2; CDR3: CASSTGTFGYTF
length: 14; V: TRBV29-1; J: TRBJ1-5; CDR3: CSVAVQGANQPQHF
length: 15; V: TRBV7-3; J: TRBJ2-2; CDR3: CASSPYRGGTGELFF
length: 12; V: TRBV25-1; J: TRBJ1-1; CDR3: CASGQGATEAFF
length: 13; V: TRBV21-1; J: TRBJ1-1; CDR3: CASSDYSGPDGFF
length: 15; V: TRBV2; J: TRBJ2-2; CDR3: CASSGVTGHTGELFF
length: 16; V: TRBV15; J: TRBJ2-5; CDR3: CATSPRTGTIQETQYF
length: 13; V: TRBV11-2; J: TRBJ1-1; CDR3: CASTSVQGNEAFF
length: 13; V: TRBV7-2; J: TRBJ2-5; CDR3: CASSVVREETQYF
length: 14; V: TRBV11-3; J: TRBJ2-2; CDR3: CASRSGTPTGELFF
length: 15; V: TRBV23-1; J: TRBJ1-1; CDR3: CANVAISQEGTEAFF
length: 11; V: TRBV28; J: TRBJ1-2; CDR3: CATRGDYGYTF